Listed here are 21 T cell receptor beta chains from one sample, sequenced in a study of brain T cells in children with intractable seizures. Using immunoSEQ multiplex PCR, the repertoire was profiled, and TCRdb retains in-frame clones only, with some absent. The sample consists of around 80,000 clones, around 90% of them appearing once. Sequences were derived from peripheral blood, sampled at surgery. These receptors were obtained from a girl aged 2 to 9 with Rasmussen encephalitis and intractable seizures.

The J gene is TRBJ1-1, the V gene TRBV29-1; unclear D gene. Germline values: CDR1 SQVTM, CDR2 ANQGSEA. V was pared by 0 bases and J by 10 bases, with 12 bases between. The length of the CDR3 is 12 residues. DNA for the CDR3: TGCAGCGTTGAAGATTTGAGAACTTCAGCTTTCTTT. It codes for CSVEDLRTSAFF.

The chain couples TRBV2 to TRBJ1-2; 12 bases fit TRBD1. V shed 6 bases and J 4 bases; nucleotides not matched to a gene: 9. From germline, CDR1 is SNHLY and CDR2 FYNNEI. The CDR3 contains 16 residues. CDR3 protein: CASRRAGTGGSYGYTF. Written as DNA, the CDR3 is TGTGCCAGCAGGAGGGCCGGGACAGGGGGCAGCTATGGCTACACCTTC.

The CDR3 coding sequence is TGTGCCAGCAGTCCCCCGGGGGCTGGTATCAATCAGCCCCAGCATTTT. As protein: CASSPPGAGINQPQHF. V and J are TRBV28 and TRBJ1-5; D is possibly TRBD1 (6 bases). Germline V gene lookup returns CDR1 MDHEN and CDR2 SYDVKM. V dropped 5 bases and J dropped 3 bases, with 17 bases sitting between them. This CDR3 comprises 16 residues. Complete variable domain (other parts from reference TRBV28 and TRBJ1-5): DVKVTQSSRYLVKRTGEKVFLECVQDMDHENMFWYRQDPGLGLRLIYFSYDVKMKEKGDIPEGYSVSREKKERFSLILESASTNQTSMYLCASSPPGAGINQPQHFGDGTRLSIL.

The V gene is TRBV7-9, the J gene TRBJ1-1, with a tentative D call TRBD1 (6 bases). The V gene lost 7 bases and the J gene lost 14 bases, with 14 bases spanning the gap. The V gene's germline CDR1 is SEHNR and CDR2 FQNEAQ (reference sequence). The CDR3 loop spans 10 amino acids. CDR3 sequence: CASTSNREFF. CDR3 DNA: TGTGCCAGCACCTCAAACAGGGAATTCTTT.

The gene calls are TRBV9 and TRBJ2-5; TRBD2 matches 8 bases. The ends lost 0 bases at V and 9 bases at J; junction bases unmatched: 7. Germline assignment: CDR1 SGDLS and CDR2 YYNGEE. CDR3 size: 14 residues. This CDR3 is CASSVVSAGGAQYF. The CDR3 nucleotides are TGTGCCAGCAGCGTAGTTTCTGCGGGGGGCGCCCAGTACTTC.

The chain uses TRBV3-1 (or the pseudogene TRBV3-2) and TRBJ2-1; D is uncertain. The CDR3 is made up of 15 amino acids. Germline assignment: CDR1 LGHDT and CDR2 YNNKEL (reference sequence). Trimming removed 1 base from V and 6 bases from J, with 13 bases in between. As DNA, the CDR3 is TGTGCCAGCAGCCAAGTTGACCCTATGGTCAATGAGCAGTTCTTC. Protein sequence: CASSQVDPMVNEQFF.

This clone was found many times. The chain combines TRBV3-1 (or the pseudogene TRBV3-2) with TRBJ1-5; D uncertain. This CDR3 contains 14 residues. Germline CDR1 LGHDT, CDR2 YNNKEL (reference sequence). V was shortened by 1 base and J by 8 bases, with 12 bases between the two germline ends. The CDR3 region is CASSQGVGTEPQHF. DNA for the CDR3: TGTGCCAGCAGCCAAGGGGTCGGTACGGAGCCCCAGCATTTT.

This chain joins TRBV11-1 and TRBJ1-1; possibly TRBD1 for D (5 bases). CDR1 SGHAT and CDR2 FQDESV come from the germline V gene (reference sequence). This CDR3 is 14 amino acids long. V shed 5 bases and J shed 0 bases, with 10 bases lying between them. CDR3 sequence reads: CASSVTAMNTEAFF. The CDR3 nucleotides read TGTGCCAGCAGCGTGACAGCAATGAACACTGAAGCTTTCTTT.

The CDR3 region has the DNA TGCGCCAGCAGCGAAACTCGGACAGCTCTCGAAGGCTACACCTTC. It codes for CASSETRTALEGYTF. V and J are TRBV10-2 and TRBJ1-2; maybe TRBD1 (6 bases). V shed 6 bases and J shed 8 bases, with 22 bases lying between them. The CDR3 runs to 15 residues. Germline V gene lookup returns CDR1 WSHSY and CDR2 SAAADI.

The chain combines TRBV10-3 with TRBJ1-2; possible D gene TRBD1, 5 bases. Trimming removed 3 bases from V and 7 bases from J, with 15 bases in between. CDR3 length equals 14 residues. The germline V gene has CDR1 ENHRY and CDR2 SYGVKD. CDR3 coding DNA: TGTGCCATCAGTGAAGACAAAAGAGGGGCTGGCTACACCTTC. It codes for CAISEDKRGAGYTF.

The chain has TRBV6-1 and TRBJ2-7; possibly TRBD2 for D (6 bases). Deletions cut 1 base from V and 5 bases from J, with 9 bases between. Per the germline V gene, CDR1 is MNHNS and CDR2 is SASEGT. CDR3 length: 13 amino acids. CDR3 in amino acids: CASSEGGVNEQYF. In DNA form, the CDR3 reads TGTGCCAGCAGTGAAGGGGGGGTCAACGAGCAGTACTTC.

This clone was recorded once. This chain uses TRBV5-1 with TRBJ2-1, with 9 nucleotides matching TRBD2. V was clipped by 1 base and J by 9 bases; unmatched bases: 8. CDR1 is SGHRS, CDR2 YFSETQ, per germline. The CDR3 is 15 residues long. The CDR3 sequence: CASSLLSSGNGEQFF. The CDR3 region has the DNA TGCGCCAGCAGCTTGCTCTCTAGCGGGAACGGTGAGCAGTTCTTC.

The CDR3 sequence is CASSIKTNTEAFF. The CDR3 nucleotides read TGTGCCAGCAGCATAAAAACGAACACTGAAGCTTTCTTT. The chain has TRBV3-1 (or the pseudogene TRBV3-2) and TRBJ1-1; D not certain. CDR3 size: 13 residues. Trimming shortened V by 5 bases and J by 1 base, and 8 bases separated the two germline ends. From germline, CDR1 is LGHDT and CDR2 YNNKEL (reference sequence).

This clone was recorded only once. The chain recombines TRBV7-6 with TRBJ2-7; 10 bases match TRBD2. CDR1 and CDR2 from the germline V gene are SGHVS and FNYEAQ. This CDR3 spans 15 amino acids. The J segment lost 2 bases and the V segment lost 5 bases, leaving 6 bases of the junction unmatched. The CDR3 DNA sequence: TGTGCCAGCAGCCACAGACTAGCGGGCCCCTACGAGCAGTACTTC. Encoded protein: CASSHRLAGPYEQYF.

This sequence joins TRBV10-3 and TRBJ2-2, with TRBD1 matching 9 bases. The CDR3 runs 18 residues. V lost 5 bases to trimming and J lost 6 bases; unmatched junction nucleotides: 16. Germline assignment: CDR1 ENHRY and CDR2 SYGVKD. The CDR3 DNA reads TGTGCCATCAGTCTCCGGGGACAGGGAGGCGACGGCTCCGGGGAGCTGTTTTTT. Amino acid sequence: CAISLRGQGGDGSGELFF.

The chain has TRBV12-3 or TRBV12-4 and TRBJ2-1; D uncertain. The CDR3 spans 11 residues. V was cut by 6 bases and J by 4 bases, with 4 bases left in between. The CDR3 nucleotides read TGTGCCAGCAGGACTTACAATGAGCAGTTCTTC. It translates to CASRTYNEQFF.

The genes are TRBV4-1 and TRBJ2-1, with D possibly TRBD2 on 6 matching bases. Per the germline V gene, CDR1 is MGHRA and CDR2 is YSYEKL. This CDR3 spans 16 amino acids. V was clipped by 3 bases and J by 1 base, with 13 bases between them. CDR3 DNA sequence: TGCGCCAGCAGCCACGAGAGCGGGTCGTCCTACAATGAGCAGTTCTTC. Residues: CASSHESGSSYNEQFF.

This clone appeared a single time. V gene TRBV19 combines with J gene TRBJ2-2; D is unresolved. CDR3 length equals 13 residues. The V and J ends lost 4 bases and 4 bases respectively, with 7 bases between them. Germline CDR1 and CDR2: LNHDA and SQIVND (reference sequence). CDR3 loop: CASSTGGTGELFF. CDR3 in DNA: TGTGCCAGTAGTACCGGTGGCACCGGGGAGCTGTTTTTT.

V and J are TRBV6-5 and TRBJ2-1; 8 bases line up with TRBD1. The germline CDR1 and CDR2 sequences are MNHEY and SVGAGI. The CDR3 is made up of 13 amino acids. J gave up 6 bases and V 11 bases, and 9 bases lay outside the gene matches. CDR3 residues: CAGAGQGGNEQFF. DNA of the CDR3: TGTGCCGGCGCCGGACAGGGAGGCAATGAGCAGTTCTTC.

This chain joins TRBV6-5 and TRBJ2-2; 7 nucleotides align to TRBD1. Per the germline V gene, CDR1 is MNHEY and CDR2 is SVGAGI. V lost 11 bases, J lost 2 bases, and 5 bases stayed unmatched. This CDR3 has 13 amino acids. The CDR3 region has the DNA TGTGCCGCGCGACAGGGAAACACCGGGGAGCTGTTTTTT. It translates to CAARQGNTGELFF.

This clone was detected once. The gene calls are TRBV3-1 (or the pseudogene TRBV3-2) and TRBJ2-4, with D unresolved. The CDR3 has 14 amino acids. The germline V and J ends were trimmed by 4 bases and 0 bases, with 7 bases remaining between them. Germline lookup yields CDR1 LGHDT and CDR2 YNNKEL (reference sequence). The chain's CDR3 is CASSRAVAKNIQYF. The DNA of the CDR3 is TGTGCCAGCAGCCGCGCGGTAGCCAAAAACATTCAGTACTTC.